Below, 31 T cell receptor beta chains from the same sample are listed, as sequenced in a study of T cells in Graves' hyperthyroidism and ophthalmopathy. Researchers amplified the TCR beta CDR3 regions from RNA transcripts. TCR CDR3 underwent first-round RT-PCR with the HTBI primer set. TCRdb recomputed calls from the multiplex PCR reads with MiXCR, one row per CDR3 protein. The sample lists over 250,000 distinct CDR3 sequences, about 20% occurring once. The specimen sequenced was blood. The receptors originated from a man aged 25 to 45 with Graves' ophthalmopathy.

This clonotype came up many times. This chain connects TRBV28 to TRBJ2-3, with 11 nucleotides matching TRBD2. The length of the CDR3 is 16 residues. Trimming cost V 4 bases and J 4 bases; bases outside gene matches: 7. Germline CDR1 is MDHEN and CDR2 is SYDVKM. CDR3 protein: CASSSSTSGSADTQYF. CDR3 nucleotide sequence: TGTGCCAGCAGTTCATCAACTAGCGGGAGTGCAGATACGCAGTATTTT.

This clonotype was counted once. The chain is built from TRBV7-9 and TRBJ1-4, with 8 bases aligning to TRBD1. V gave up 4 bases and J gave up 6 bases; unmatched junction bases: 7. From germline, CDR1 is SEHNR and CDR2 FQNEAQ (reference sequence). The CDR3 is made up of 15 amino acids. In DNA, the CDR3 is TGTGCCAGCAGCTCCTCCGGGACAGGTGATGAAAAACTGTTTTTT. Translation: CASSSSGTGDEKLFF. The full variable domain, in which reference TRBV7-9 and TRBJ1-4 provide the parts outside the CDR3, is DTGVSQNPRHKITKRGQNVTFRCDPISEHNRLYWYRQTLGQGPEFLTYFQNEAQLEKSRLLSDRFSAERPKGSFSTLEIQRTEQGDSAMYLCASSSSGTGDEKLFFGSGTQLSVL.

Ten or more counts support this clonotype. The chain employs TRBV5-5 and TRBJ2-2; D gene uncertain. Trimming took off 4 bases at V and 3 bases at J, with 13 bases between the two ends. From germline, CDR1 is SGHKS and CDR2 YYEKEE (reference sequence). The CDR3 length is 15 residues. CDR3 nucleotides: TGTGCCAGCAGCCCCCCATCTCGAGACACCGGGGAGCTGTTTTTT. It specifies CASSPPSRDTGELFF.

This clonotype was picked up many times. The V call is TRBV11-3, the J call TRBJ2-1, with TRBD1 identical over 7 bases. Germline CDR1 reads SGHNT; CDR2 reads YENEEA. The trim removed 5 bases at V and 6 bases at J, leaving 7 bases unmatched. The CDR3 totals 14 residues. The CDR3 nucleotides are TGTGCCAGCAGCCCCAGGGACAGCGTCAATGAGCAGTTCTTC. Translated: CASSPRDSVNEQFF. The variable domain in full, with the rest retrieved from reference TRBV11-3 and TRBJ2-1, is EAGVVQSPRYKIIEKKQPVAFWCNPISGHNTLYWYLQNLGQGPELLIRYENEEAVDDSQLPKDRFSAERLKGVDSTLKIQPAELGDSAVYLCASSPRDSVNEQFFGPGTRLTVL.

This clonotype has at least ten counts. CDR3 nucleotides: TGTGCCAGCAGCTTAATAGCTAGCGGGAGGGCCGGCACAGATACGCAGTATTTT. Protein sequence: CASSLIASGRAGTDTQYF. This chain uses TRBV11-2 with TRBJ2-3; 12 bases are shared with TRBD2. V gave up 2 bases and J gave up 1 base; unmatched junction bases: 7. This CDR3 has 18 residues. Germline V gives CDR1 SGHAT, CDR2 FQNNGV.

This sequence joins TRBV6-1 and TRBJ1-5, with 12 bases matching TRBD1. This CDR3 is built from 14 residues. Germline CDR1 is MNHNS and CDR2 is SASEGT. The trim removed 4 bases at V and 6 bases at J, leaving 1 base unmatched. The CDR3 reads CASSGDRGRQPQHF. The DNA for the CDR3 is TGTGCCAGCAGTGGGGACAGGGGGCGTCAGCCCCAGCATTTT.

This clonotype was seen more than once but under ten times. This chain uses TRBV28 with TRBJ2-7, with unresolved D. The CDR3 loop spans 10 amino acids. V was clipped by 6 bases and J by 7 bases, with 7 bases between them. CDR1 MDHEN and CDR2 SYDVKM come from the germline V gene. The CDR3 DNA sequence: TGTGCCAGCAGCCTCAGAGAGCAGTACTTC. It yields the protein CASSLREQYF.

This sequence joins TRBV19 and TRBJ1-2; D gene unclear. The CDR3 totals 14 residues. The germline V gene encodes CDR1 LNHDA and CDR2 SQIVND (reference sequence). V was trimmed by 8 bases and J by 4 bases, leaving 17 bases between them. This CDR3 reads CASYPGYSSYGYTF. CDR3 DNA sequence: TGTGCCAGTTATCCGGGTTACTCATCCTATGGCTACACCTTC.

The V gene is TRBV2, the J gene TRBJ1-2; perhaps TRBD1 as D (5 bases). Germline CDR1 SNHLY, CDR2 FYNNEI. The CDR3 contains 14 residues. V gave up 4 bases and J gave up 6 bases, with 15 bases separating them. The CDR3 DNA reads as TGTGCCAGCAGTGTCAACCAGGGCGGACATGGCTACACCTTC. This translates into CASSVNQGGHGYTF. The full variable domain, rest sourced from reference TRBV2 and TRBJ1-2, is EPEVTQTPSHQVTQMGQEVILRCVPISNHLYFYWYRQILGQKVEFLVSFYNNEISEKSEIFDDQFSVERPDGSNFTLKIRSTKLEDSAMYFCASSVNQGGHGYTFGSGTRLTVV.

A note on this clonotype: A much bigger clone sits one base away, suggesting this may be a read error. V usage is TRBV7-3 and J usage is TRBJ2-3; TRBD2 agrees at 12 bases. Germline CDR1 SGHTA, CDR2 FQGTGA. The CDR3 spans 16 residues. J gave up 2 bases and V 5 bases, and 5 bases lay outside the gene matches. The CDR3 sequence is CASSNGLAGHTDTQYF. CDR3 coding DNA: TGTGCCAGCAGCAACGGACTAGCGGGGCACACAGATACGCAGTATTTT.

This clonotype was seen ten or more times. The chain combines TRBV11-1 with TRBJ2-1, with TRBD2 matching over 9 bases. There are 16 residues in the CDR3. V was pared by 1 base and J by 2 bases, with 3 bases of the junction left unmatched. Germline V CDR1 and CDR2: SGHAT, FQDESV (reference sequence). The CDR3 DNA sequence: TGTGCCAGCAGCTTAGTAGCTAGCGGGACCTACAATGAGCAGTTCTTC. Amino acid sequence: CASSLVASGTYNEQFF.

This clonotype turned up a few times. This rearrangement joins TRBV28 to TRBJ1-5; D perhaps matches TRBD1 (5 bases). CDR3 size: 14 residues. Deletions cut 3 bases from V and 7 bases from J, with 13 bases between. CDR1 MDHEN and CDR2 SYDVKM come from the germline V gene. The DNA for the CDR3 is TGTGCCAGCAGTTTGGGGGAGGTGATGCAGCCCCAGCATTTT. This translates into CASSLGEVMQPQHF. Using reference TRBV28 and TRBJ1-5 for the parts outside the CDR3, the full variable domain is DVKVTQSSRYLVKRTGEKVFLECVQDMDHENMFWYRQDPGLGLRLIYFSYDVKMKEKGDIPEGYSVSREKKERFSLILESASTNQTSMYLCASSLGEVMQPQHFGDGTRLSIL.

The J gene is TRBJ1-2, the V gene TRBV28; D is unresolved. The germline gives CDR1 MDHEN, CDR2 SYDVKM. Deletions cut 5 bases from V and 4 bases from J, with 8 bases between. There are 12 residues in the CDR3. CDR3 nucleotide sequence: TGTGCCAGCAGTCCGGACTTCTATGGCTACACCTTC. Its translation: CASSPDFYGYTF.

This clonotype appeared a few times. The V gene is TRBV6-5, the J gene TRBJ2-5; TRBD2 matches at 7 bases. CDR3 length equals 13 residues. From germline, CDR1 is MNHEY and CDR2 SVGAGI. J was trimmed by 5 bases and V by 3 bases; bases with no gene match: 3. Written as DNA, the CDR3 is TGTGCCAGCAGTTATTGGCGGGAGGAGACCCAGTACTTC. Its protein is CASSYWREETQYF.

The table lists this clonotype with a few counts. The J gene is TRBJ1-2, the V gene TRBV24-1; D ambiguous. This CDR3 is built from 13 residues. Germline-derived CDR1 and CDR2 are KGHDR and SFDVKD. The ends were cut back, 3 bases at V and 5 bases at J, with 9 bases in the middle. The CDR3 region is CATSDPQVYGYTF. The CDR3 DNA reads as TGTGCCACCAGTGATCCCCAGGTGTATGGCTACACCTTC.

This clonotype was detected many times. The rearrangement uses TRBV6-5 and TRBJ2-7, with D tentatively TRBD2 (6 bases). Germline CDR1 MNHEY, CDR2 SVGAGI. Trimming removed 2 bases from V and 1 base from J, with 15 bases in between. The CDR3 length is 16 residues. The CDR3 region has the DNA TGTGCCAGCAGTTACCTTGGGCGGGATCCTTCCTACGAGCAGTACTTC. Residues: CASSYLGRDPSYEQYF.

This clonotype was seen a handful of times. The chain combines TRBV7-8 with TRBJ1-1; 7 nucleotides agree with TRBD1. This CDR3 contains 17 residues. Germline loops: CDR1 SGHVS, CDR2 FQNEAQ. The ends lost 1 base at V and 0 bases at J; junction bases unmatched: 8. The CDR3 reads CASSLDLRGAMNTEAFF. CDR3 nucleotide sequence: TGTGCCAGCAGCTTAGATCTCAGGGGGGCCATGAACACTGAAGCTTTCTTT. Looking up the rest from reference TRBV7-8 and TRBJ1-1 gives the full variable domain: GAGVSQSPRYKVAKRGQDVALRCDPISGHVSLFWYQQALGQGPEFLTYFQNEAQLDKSGLPSDRFFAERPEGSVSTLKIQRTQQEDSAVYLCASSLDLRGAMNTEAFFGQGTRLTVV.

This clonotype has only a few counts. The rearrangement uses TRBV24-1 and TRBJ1-2, with 10 bases aligning to TRBD1. This CDR3 is 15 amino acids long. V lost 3 bases, J lost 8 bases, and 8 bases stayed unmatched. Germline CDR1 is KGHDR and CDR2 is SFDVKD. The CDR3 sequence is CATSDAGTGAWGYTF. In DNA, the CDR3 is TGTGCCACCAGTGATGCCGGGACAGGGGCGTGGGGCTACACCTTC.

The chain is built from TRBV27 and TRBJ2-7; D unclear. The CDR3 loop spans 11 amino acids. Germline values: CDR1 MNHEY, CDR2 SMNVEV (reference sequence). V lost 6 bases and J 5 bases, leaving 8 bases between the germline ends. This CDR3 is CASSQKHEQYF. The CDR3 bases are TGTGCCAGCAGCCAAAAACACGAGCAGTACTTC.

The rearrangement links TRBV14 to TRBJ2-1; 11 bases align to TRBD2. V lost 5 bases and J lost 9; bases outside the gene matches: 15. Germline values: CDR1 SGHDN, CDR2 FVKESK. This CDR3 region has 17 residues. CDR3 loop: CASSSTTSGNFRSEQFF. The CDR3 DNA is TGTGCCAGCAGCTCGACGACTAGCGGGAATTTCCGGAGTGAGCAGTTCTTC.

The V call is TRBV15, the J call TRBJ2-4; TRBD2 is a possible D gene (5 bases). This CDR3 is 17 amino acids long. The V and J ends lost 1 base and 1 base respectively, with 14 bases between them. Germline V gives CDR1 LNHNV, CDR2 YYDKDF (reference sequence). This CDR3 reads CATSRASSGLAKNIQYF. The CDR3 DNA sequence: TGTGCCACCAGCAGAGCCTCGTCGGGGTTGGCCAAAAACATTCAGTACTTC.

For the CDR3, the DNA is TGTGCCAGCAGCCCGACTAGCGGGGGTCTTTTAGCCAAAAACATTCAGTACTTC. Amino acid sequence: CASSPTSGGLLAKNIQYF. The V gene is TRBV3-1, the J gene TRBJ2-4, with 12 nucleotides matching TRBD2. CDR1 LGHDT and CDR2 YNNKEL come from the germline V gene (reference sequence). J gave up 0 bases and V 4 bases, and 7 bases lay outside the gene matches. The CDR3 is made up of 18 amino acids.

This clonotype has just a few counts. This sequence joins TRBV20-1 and TRBJ1-1; D remains ambiguous. V lost 3 bases to trimming and J lost 1 base, with 6 bases between them. The CDR3 contains 12 residues. Germline CDR1 is DFQATT and CDR2 is SNEGSKA (reference sequence). CDR3 nucleotides: TGCAGTGCTAGTCGTACGAACACTGAAGCTTTCTTT. Translation gives CSASRTNTEAFF.

This clonotype was recorded at least ten times. The V gene is TRBV7-2, the J gene TRBJ2-3, with D tentatively TRBD2 (5 bases). Germline CDR1 SGHTA, CDR2 FQGNSA. The CDR3 runs to 14 residues. Between the trimmed V and J ends, which lost 5 bases and 4 bases, there was a span of 13 bases. This CDR3 reads CASSLGRVPDTQYF. For the CDR3, the DNA is TGTGCCAGCAGCCTAGGGAGAGTTCCAGATACGCAGTATTTT.

The sample holds many counts of this clonotype. V and J are TRBV30 and TRBJ1-1; maybe TRBD1 (5 bases). The V and J ends lost 0 bases and 6 bases respectively, with 11 bases between them. In germline, CDR1 is GTSNPN, CDR2 SVGIG (reference sequence). The CDR3 spans 13 residues. Here the CDR3 reads CAWSVSGYAEAFF. DNA for the CDR3: TGTGCCTGGAGTGTTTCAGGGTACGCTGAAGCTTTCTTT.

The chain links TRBV7-9 to TRBJ2-3; no clear D gene. The CDR3 extends over 12 amino acids. Germline assignment: CDR1 SEHNR and CDR2 FQNEAQ (reference sequence). V lost 1 base and J lost 7, with 6 bases in between. The CDR3 coding sequence is TGTGCCAGCAGCTTAGACTCAAATACGCAGTATTTT. It specifies CASSLDSNTQYF. Based on the CDR3 plus reference TRBV7-9 and TRBJ2-3, the full variable domain is DTGVSQNPRHKITKRGQNVTFRCDPISEHNRLYWYRQTLGQGPEFLTYFQNEAQLEKSRLLSDRFSAERPKGSFSTLEIQRTEQGDSAMYLCASSLDSNTQYFGPGTRLTVL.

This clonotype was counted only a few times. This sequence joins TRBV7-3 and TRBJ2-1; D perhaps matches TRBD1 (5 bases). Germline V lookup: CDR1 SGHTA, CDR2 FQGTGA. Trimming stripped 2 bases from V and 5 bases from J, with 7 bases between. This CDR3 contains 13 residues. The CDR3 sequence is CASSLGAHNEQFF. The CDR3 DNA follows: TGTGCCAGCAGCTTAGGGGCCCACAATGAGCAGTTCTTC.

This clonotype was recorded a few times. The V and J genes are TRBV11-3 and TRBJ2-7, with 11 bases identical to TRBD2. This CDR3 contains 15 residues. Germline CDR1 and CDR2: SGHNT and YENEEA. V lost 2 bases, J lost 3 bases, and 3 bases stayed unmatched. The CDR3 loop is CASSLTSGRGYEQYF. For the CDR3, the DNA is TGTGCCAGCAGCTTAACTAGCGGGAGAGGCTACGAGCAGTACTTC.

The gene calls are TRBV14 and TRBJ1-2, with 7 bases fitting TRBD1. The junction had 3 bases not matched to a gene; V was cut back by 1 base and J by 4 bases. Germline V gene data show CDR1 as SGHDN and CDR2 as FVKESK. The CDR3 runs 14 residues. The chain's CDR3 is CASSQGDSSYGYTF. CDR3 nucleotides: TGTGCCAGCAGCCAAGGGGACAGTAGCTATGGCTACACCTTC.

This clonotype was found many times. The genes are TRBV7-8 and TRBJ2-7, with 7 bases fitting TRBD1. J gave up 4 bases and V 5 bases, and 11 bases lay outside the gene matches. CDR1 is SGHVS and CDR2 is FQNEAQ in the germline V gene. This CDR3 has 15 amino acids. DNA for the CDR3: TGTGCCAGCAGCCGGACAGGAGGACCCGGATACGAGCAGTACTTC. Amino acids: CASSRTGGPGYEQYF.

In its sample, this clonotype was seen many times. The chain joins TRBV7-3 to TRBJ2-3, with no clear D. The CDR3 is 13 residues long. V lost 6 bases and J 6 bases, leaving 13 bases between the germline ends. Looked up from germline, CDR1 is SGHTA and CDR2 is FQGTGA. The CDR3 loop reads CASRHSPGDTQYF. For the CDR3, the DNA is TGTGCCAGCAGACATTCCCCTGGGGATACGCAGTATTTT.